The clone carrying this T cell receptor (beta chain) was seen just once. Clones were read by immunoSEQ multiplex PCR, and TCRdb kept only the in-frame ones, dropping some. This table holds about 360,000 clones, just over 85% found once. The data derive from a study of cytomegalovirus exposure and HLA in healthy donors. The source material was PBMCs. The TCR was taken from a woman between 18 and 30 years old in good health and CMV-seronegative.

The CDR3 is CASSKGDRDRNTEAFF. DNA of the CDR3: TGTGCCAGCAGCAAAGGTGACAGGGACAGGAACACTGAAGCTTTCTTT. V and J are TRBV21-1 and TRBJ1-1; the tabulated D call, TRBD1, remains unverified against the DNA. TRBV21-1 is classified as a pseudogene. The CDR3 loop spans 16 amino acids.